This T cell receptor beta chain was obtained from a study of sequential checkpoint blockade in melanoma (dated by TCRdb to about 2019). Study-level background: Patients were assigned by 1:1 randomization to either first-line nivolumab followed by ipilimumab (arm A) or ipilimumab followed by nivolumab (arm B). Both trial sequences were followed by maintenance nivolumab.

Overall study outcomes, separate from this receptor: The response-prediction model combining TCR metrics and mutation burden needs validation in larger, independent patient cohorts.

The treatment or condition label of this sample denotes: randomized to nivolumab then ipilimumab (arm A) or the reverse (arm B). Prior DNA-damaging chemotherapy had not been received by any trial patient. Thawed PBMCs were sorted on a FACS Aria II flow cytometer to isolate live CD3+CD8+ cells negative for CD19 and CD56. CheckMate 064, a randomized, open-label phase II trial of sequential checkpoint blockade, was the source of the samples, all of which came from patients with melanoma. Peripheral blood mononuclear cells were collected by leukapheresis, purified using Ficoll-Paque, and frozen in human serum containing roughly 9.1% DMSO. Immediately after sorting, the purity of the sorted blood CD3+CD8+ cells was confirmed to be >98%, and DNA was then extracted. The immunoSEQ Assay was used to immunosequence TCRbeta CDR3 regions from genomic DNA. Before high-throughput sequencing, the genomic DNA was amplified using bias-controlled multiplex PCR. In the authors' own workflow: To quantify the absolute abundance of each unique TCRbeta CDR3 region, the sequences were collapsed and filtered. Clonality was defined as 1 minus Pielou's evenness and was calculated using productive rearrangements only. A previously published method was used to identify clones with significantly greater frequencies in on-treatment samples than in baseline samples. The clones in this table, taken by TCRdb from immuneACCESS, are in-frame only. Not every clone is retained; where verified, under half of the shortfall comes from an unresolved V gene, and the cause of the rest is unknown. V, J and clone size derive from that table, while D and trimming were established from the DNA sequence. For this sample there are 32,000 or so clones; roughly 84% appear just once. Under 20% of the sample is in the top ten clones.

Worth noting for this clone: Its antigen is currently not known. Base-call qualities are not available, and no considerably larger clone is one nucleotide away.

V loses 1 base of germline sequence and J loses 7 bases, and the interval between the two ends is 10 bases. The CDR3 starts with the cysteine, ends with the phenylalanine, and has 13 residues. Only the CDR3 region is kept as DNA, spanning 39 bases read in frame from base 1. The germline V gene yields LGHNT for CDR1 and FRNRAP for CDR2. The source was CD8+ T cells sorted from blood (inferred from file names), collected from a patient given nivolumab and ipilimumab in sequence. The sequence was obtained from a human donor with melanoma. The chain is made from TRBV12-5 and TRBJ1-1, with TRBD1 as a weak D call on 5 bases. The base sequence is TGTGCTAGTGGTTTGGCTTTGACAGTTGAAGCTTTCTTT. Protein translation: CASGLALTVEAFF.